This is a list of T cell receptor beta chains from one sample in a study of beta chain features in type 1 diabetes. Generated by immunoSEQ multiplex PCR, the TCRdb table keeps only in-frame clones and is missing some. The profile shows about 470,000 clones, around 28% of them singletons. The sample was naive CD4+ T cells from blood. The receptors stem from a man aged 18 to 29 in good health. CDR3s include the opening cysteine and the closing phenylalanine or tryptophan. A D gene is named only where the DNA matches it firmly. Expanded clones get a size class; other rows say once, few or many, or leave the size out.

D	size	V	J	DNA	CDR3
TRBD2	NA	TRBV7-2	TRBJ2-5	TGTGCCAGCAGCTTAGGACTAGCTCGGCCCCAGTACTTC	CASSLGLARPQYF
NA	NA	TRBV7-2	TRBJ2-1	TGTGCCAGCAGCCCCCGCCTTGAGGAGCAGTTCTTC	CASSPRLEEQFF
NA	NA	TRBV27	TRBJ2-1	TGTGCCAGCTCTCCTGGCGTGAGCTCCTACAATGAGCAGTTCTTC	CASSPGVSSYNEQFF
NA	few	TRBV30	TRBJ2-3	TGTGCCTGGAGTGTATTTAGCGGTAGCACAGATACGCAGTATTTT	CAWSVFSGSTDTQYF
NA	NA	TRBV4-3	TRBJ1-1	TGCGCCAGCAGCCGGGACACTGATATGAACACTGAAGCTTTCTTT	CASSRDTDMNTEAFF
TRBD2	NA	TRBV5-4	TRBJ2-7	TGTGCCAGCAGTTCCACGGGACTAGCCGCCGAGCAGTACTTC	CASSSTGLAAEQYF
NA	NA	TRBV18	TRBJ1-1	TGTGCCAGCTCAGGACAGTTGAACACTGAAGCTTTCTTT	CASSGQLNTEAFF
TRBD1	NA	TRBV11-2	TRBJ2-7	TGTGCCAGCAGCTTAGGAGCTGGGACAGGAGCTTACGAGCAGTACTTC	CASSLGAGTGAYEQYF
NA	NA	TRBV18	TRBJ1-4	TGTGCCAGCTCACCCGGACACGGGGAAAAACTGTTTTTT	CASSPGHGEKLFF
NA	NA	TRBV9	TRBJ1-1	TGTGCCAGCAGCGTTACAGGGACGAACACTGAAGCTTTCTTT	CASSVTGTNTEAFF
NA	NA	TRBV30	TRBJ2-7	TGTGCCTGGAGTCGGACAGAGTCCTACGAGCAGTACTTC	CAWSRTESYEQYF
NA	few	TRBV28	TRBJ2-1	TGTGCCAGCAGTCTCCCAAGAAACGATGAGCAGTTCTTC	CASSLPRNDEQFF
TRBD1	NA	TRBV4-1	TRBJ2-7	TGCGCCAGCAGCCAACGGGACAGATACTACGAGCAGTACTTC	CASSQRDRYYEQYF
NA	NA	TRBV9	TRBJ2-5	TGTGCCAGCAGCAAGGATGGAAGTCAGACCCAGTACTTC	CASSKDGSQTQYF
NA	NA	TRBV6-5	TRBJ2-5	TGTGCCAGCAGGTCGAGTGGGGAGACCCAGTACTTC	CASRSSGETQYF
NA	few	TRBV6-5	TRBJ2-5	TGTGCCAGCAGATTCGTAGAGACCCAGTACTTC	CASRFVETQYF
NA	NA	TRBV29-1	TRBJ1-1	TGCAGCGCTGACCGGGACACCTTTAACACTGAAGCTTTCTTT	CSADRDTFNTEAFF
NA	NA	TRBV5-4	TRBJ1-3	TGTGCCAGCAGCTTCTCCGGGTCTGGAAACACCATATATTTT	CASSFSGSGNTIYF
TRBD2	NA	TRBV4-1	TRBJ2-3	TGCGCCAGCAGCCAACTAGCGGGAGGACGCACAGATACGCAGTATTTT	CASSQLAGGRTDTQYF
NA	few	TRBV5-1	TRBJ2-5	TGCGCCAGCAGCTTTGGAGACTTTAGTTCGGAGACCCAGTACTTC	CASSFGDFSSETQYF
TRBD1	NA	TRBV7-8	TRBJ2-1	TGTGCCAGCAGCGATGGACAGGGCTACAATGAGCAGTTCTTC	CASSDGQGYNEQFF
TRBD1	once	TRBV13	TRBJ1-2	TGTGCCAGCAGCCGCCGGACAGGGACGGACGTCTATGGCTACACCTTC	CASSRRTGTDVYGYTF
NA	NA	TRBV9	TRBJ2-7	TGTGCCAGCAGCGTAGCTCCAGCGGACTCCTACGAGCAGTACTTC	CASSVAPADSYEQYF
NA	NA	TRBV5-6	TRBJ1-2	TGTGCCAGCAGCTTGAGTACAGGGAGATATGGCTACACCTTC	CASSLSTGRYGYTF
NA	NA	TRBV28	TRBJ2-2	TGTGCCAGCACCTCCGGGGCAGACGGGGAGCTGTTTTTT	CASTSGADGELFF
TRBD2	few	TRBV6-5	TRBJ2-1	TGTGCCAGCAGGCGACTAGCCGTGGGGTACAATGAGCAGTTCTTC	CASRRLAVGYNEQFF
NA	NA	TRBV4-1	TRBJ1-5	TGCGCCAGCAGCCAAGAGGGGGGAGGGCAGCCCCAGCATTTT	CASSQEGGGQPQHF
TRBD1	NA	TRBV29-1	TRBJ1-1	TGCAGCGTTGACGGGACAGGGGACACTGAAGCTTTCTTT	CSVDGTGDTEAFF
NA	few	TRBV29-1	TRBJ2-3	TGCAGCGTTGAGGAGAACCTTAGCACAGATACGCAGTATTTT	CSVEENLSTDTQYF
NA	NA	TRBV11-3	TRBJ2-1	TGTGCCAGCAGTGGGAATGGTGCCGAGCAGTTCTTC	CASSGNGAEQFF
NA	NA	TRBV9	TRBJ2-5	TGTGCCAGCAGCTCGGGAGTTTGGCAAGAGACCCAGTACTTC	CASSSGVWQETQYF
NA	few	TRBV10-3	TRBJ2-1	TGTGCCATGACTAGATCCAATGAGCAGTTCTTC	CAMTRSNEQFF
NA	NA	TRBV7-9	TRBJ1-5	TGTGCCAGCAGTGCTGTAGGTCAGCCCCAGCATTTT	CASSAVGQPQHF
NA	NA	TRBV7-3	TRBJ1-2	TGTGCCAGCAGCTTAGGACCACAGGGATATGGCTACACCTTC	CASSLGPQGYGYTF
NA	NA	TRBV5-1	TRBJ2-5	TGCGCCAGCAAAAACGTAGGGGAAGAGACCCAGTACTTC	CASKNVGEETQYF
NA	few	TRBV30	TRBJ2-7	TGTGCCTGGAGCACCGGGGCCAGCTACGAGCAGTACTTC	CAWSTGASYEQYF
NA	NA	TRBV9	TRBJ1-2	TGTGCCAGCAGCGTAGATCAGGGTAACTATGGCTACACCTTC	CASSVDQGNYGYTF
TRBD2	NA	TRBV4-1	TRBJ2-7	TGCGCCAGCAGCCAAGGACTAGCGGGCATCTACGAGCAGTACTTC	CASSQGLAGIYEQYF
TRBD2	NA	TRBV7-9	TRBJ2-3	TGTGCCAGCAGCGCCGGGACTAGCGGGATCACAGATACGCAGTATTTT	CASSAGTSGITDTQYF
NA	NA	TRBV30	TRBJ2-7	TGTGCCTGGGCATTCCGGGGCCACCCTTCCTACGAGCAGTACTTC	CAWAFRGHPSYEQYF
NA	NA	TRBV6-5	TRBJ2-7	TGTGCCAGCAGTTATGTCGGTAGTGCCGAGCAGTACTTC	CASSYVGSAEQYF
NA	few	TRBV7-2	TRBJ2-5	TGTGCCAGCAGCCTCGCCCCAGGGGAAAGGGAGACCCAGTACTTC	CASSLAPGERETQYF